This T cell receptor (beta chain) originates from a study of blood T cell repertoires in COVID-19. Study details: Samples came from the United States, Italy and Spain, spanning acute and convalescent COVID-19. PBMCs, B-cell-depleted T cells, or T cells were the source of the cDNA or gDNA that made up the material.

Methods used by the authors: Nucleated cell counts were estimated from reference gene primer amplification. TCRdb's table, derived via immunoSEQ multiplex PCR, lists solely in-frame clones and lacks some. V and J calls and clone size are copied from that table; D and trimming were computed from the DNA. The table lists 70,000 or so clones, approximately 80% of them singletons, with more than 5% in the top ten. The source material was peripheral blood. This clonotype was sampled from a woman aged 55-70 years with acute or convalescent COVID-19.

CDR3 residues: CASSIDAGVGTYEQYF. As DNA, the CDR3 is TGTGCCAGTAGTATAGATGCAGGGGTTGGGACCTACGAGCAGTACTTC. This rearrangement joins TRBV19 to TRBJ2-7; tentative D call: TRBD1 (6 bases). Germline loops: CDR1 LNHDA, CDR2 SQIVND (reference sequence). The CDR3 length is 16 residues. V was cut by 0 bases and J by 2 bases, with 14 bases left in between.